What follows describes a single TCR beta chain. Its antigen remains unidentified. Profiled with immunoSEQ multiplex PCR; TCRdb holds only in-frame clones, not every one. The table shows nearly 85,000 clones, with roughly 85% occurring only once. The sample belongs to a study of OX40 agonist ivuxolimab in advanced cancers. Study as a whole: Those enrolled were roughly 85% male, with a mean age of about 66 years and ages from about 20 to 90.

The ends were cut back, 7 bases at V and 2 bases at J, with 12 bases in the middle. Germline lookup yields CDR1 SNHLY and CDR2 FYNNEI. The CDR3 has 13 amino acids. Overall study results and limits: The study found that CD8+ T cells averaged more expanded clones than CD4+. Among the lowest levels of clonal expansion were found in partial responders at 0.1-3.0 mg/kg. At 0.1 to 3.0 mg/kg, clonal expansion of CD4+ and CD8+ blood T cells had occurred by week 6.

The starting material was CD4+ or CD8+ T cells sorted from blood, obtained in a trial of the OX40 agonist ivuxolimab. The source of this sequence is an adult with an advanced solid tumor such as melanoma, head and neck, liver or kidney cancer. The V call is TRBV2, the J call TRBJ2-7; D not certain. Written as DNA, the CDR3 is TGTGCCAGCACCCGACTCGGAACCTACGAGCAGTACTTC. This gives the protein CASTRLGTYEQYF.